A selection of T cell receptor beta chains follows, all from one sample in a study of blood T cells in healthy people across ages. MiXCR, applied by TCRdb to the 5' RACE reads, yields one record per CDR3 protein. The sample lists around 800,000 distinct CDR3 sequences; about 55% were seen once. Specimen: blood. The receptor source for this set is a man older than 75 in good health. Both conserved end residues are part of each CDR3. The order of the fields is J gene, V gene, clone size, D gene, CDR3 protein, CDR3 DNA. D genes are given only for firm matches. Size is omitted from some rows. Given values are once, few, many or a class for expanded clones.

J gene: TRBJ2-3
V gene: TRBV12-3/TRBV12-4
clone size: .
D gene: .
CDR3 protein: CASSFSMPTDTQYF
CDR3 DNA: TGTGCCAGCAGTTTCTCCATGCCCACAGATACGCAGTATTTT

J gene: TRBJ2-1
V gene: TRBV10-3
clone size: .
D gene: TRBD2
CDR3 protein: CAISGLAGVEQFF
CDR3 DNA: TGTGCCATCAGTGGACTAGCGGGAGTTGAGCAGTTCTTC

J gene: TRBJ2-7
V gene: TRBV7-9
clone size: few
D gene: .
CDR3 protein: CASSPRKNYEQYF
CDR3 DNA: TGTGCCAGCAGCCCCCGTAAGAACTACGAGCAGTACTTC

J gene: TRBJ2-7
V gene: TRBV20-1
clone size: .
D gene: .
CDR3 protein: CSAVRPGTGGGEQYF
CDR3 DNA: TGCAGTGCTGTAAGGCCCGGGACCGGGGGCGGCGAGCAGTACTTC

J gene: TRBJ1-5
V gene: TRBV28
clone size: few
D gene: .
CDR3 protein: CASTGAPAQPQHF
CDR3 DNA: TGTGCCAGCACCGGGGCCCCGGCCCAGCCCCAGCATTTT

J gene: TRBJ2-5
V gene: TRBV4-2
clone size: .
D gene: TRBD2
CDR3 protein: CASSVKTSGRAETQYF
CDR3 DNA: TGTGCCAGCAGCGTAAAGACTAGCGGGAGGGCTGAGACCCAGTACTTC

J gene: TRBJ2-7
V gene: TRBV6-6
clone size: .
D gene: .
CDR3 protein: CASSYSAFYERYF
CDR3 DNA: TGTGCCAGCAGTTACTCAGCGTTCTACGAGCGGTACTTC

J gene: TRBJ2-1
V gene: TRBV11-2
clone size: .
D gene: .
CDR3 protein: CASSLGGAVLYNEQFF
CDR3 DNA: TGTGCCAGCAGCTTAGGAGGCGCCGTTCTCTACAATGAGCAGTTCTTC

J gene: TRBJ2-3
V gene: TRBV5-6
clone size: once
D gene: TRBD2
CDR3 protein: CASILSGVILRYAYF
CDR3 DNA: TGTGCCAGCATCCTCAGCGGGGTGATTCTCAGATACGCGTATTTT

J gene: TRBJ2-5
V gene: TRBV2
clone size: few
D gene: .
CDR3 protein: CASSTTGGGETQYF
CDR3 DNA: TGTGCCAGCAGTACCACAGGGGGGGGGGAGACCCAGTACTTC

J gene: TRBJ1-6
V gene: TRBV28
clone size: .
D gene: TRBD1
CDR3 protein: CANSQSTGLGSYNSPLHF
CDR3 DNA: TGTGCCAACAGCCAGTCGACAGGGCTGGGCTCCTATAATTCACCCCTCCACTTT

J gene: TRBJ2-5
V gene: TRBV29-1
clone size: many
D gene: TRBD2
CDR3 protein: CSGGGFGTQTQYF
CDR3 DNA: TGCAGCGGGGGGGGGTTTGGAACCCAGACCCAGTACTTC

J gene: TRBJ1-6
V gene: TRBV10-3
clone size: .
D gene: TRBD1
CDR3 protein: CAISDRAGGADSPLHF
CDR3 DNA: TGTGCCATCAGTGACCGAGCAGGGGGCGCGGATTCACCCCTCCACTTT

J gene: TRBJ2-4
V gene: TRBV12-3/TRBV12-4
clone size: few
D gene: .
CDR3 protein: CASSPGGYQGIQYF
CDR3 DNA: TGTGCCAGCAGCCCAGGTGGATACCAGGGCATTCAGTACTTC

J gene: TRBJ1-4
V gene: TRBV11-2
clone size: .
D gene: .
CDR3 protein: CASSLDYSNEKLFF
CDR3 DNA: TGTGCCAGCAGCTTAGACTACTCAAATGAAAAACTGTTTTTT

J gene: TRBJ1-2
V gene: TRBV2
clone size: .
D gene: TRBD1
CDR3 protein: CAGSSQGAIGYGYTF
CDR3 DNA: TGTGCCGGCAGTTCCCAGGGGGCTATTGGTTATGGCTACACCTTC

J gene: TRBJ2-1
V gene: TRBV5-6
clone size: .
D gene: .
CDR3 protein: CASSPLQNEQFF
CDR3 DNA: TGTGCCAGCAGCCCGCTGCAGAATGAGCAGTTCTTC

J gene: TRBJ2-7
V gene: TRBV9
clone size: few
D gene: TRBD2
CDR3 protein: CASSLAGEGYEQYF
CDR3 DNA: TGTGCCAGCAGTTTAGCGGGAGAGGGATACGAGCAGTACTTC

J gene: TRBJ2-5
V gene: TRBV20-1
clone size: .
D gene: .
CDR3 protein: CSATTGETQYF
CDR3 DNA: TGCAGTGCGACAACGGGAGAGACCCAGTACTTC

J gene: TRBJ1-2
V gene: TRBV9
clone size: few
D gene: TRBD1
CDR3 protein: CASSVDPGGYGYTF
CDR3 DNA: TGTGCCAGCAGCGTAGACCCAGGGGGTTATGGCTACACCTTC

J gene: TRBJ1-1
V gene: TRBV29-1
clone size: few
D gene: .
CDR3 protein: CSVAPIAANTEAFF
CDR3 DNA: TGCAGCGTGGCCCCGATCGCAGCGAACACTGAAGCTTTCTTT

J gene: TRBJ2-5
V gene: TRBV29-1
clone size: .
D gene: TRBD2
CDR3 protein: CSAGGRQETQYF
CDR3 DNA: TGCAGCGCGGGGGGGCGCCAAGAGACCCAGTACTTC

J gene: TRBJ2-7
V gene: TRBV14
clone size: .
D gene: .
CDR3 protein: CASAGLQFNYEQYF
CDR3 DNA: TGTGCCTCAGCAGGGCTCCAGTTCAACTACGAGCAGTACTTC

J gene: TRBJ1-5
V gene: TRBV3-1
clone size: many
D gene: .
CDR3 protein: CASSPNPADQPQHF
CDR3 DNA: TGTGCCAGCAGCCCTAATCCGGCGGATCAGCCCCAGCATTTT

J gene: TRBJ2-7
V gene: TRBV19
clone size: .
D gene: .
CDR3 protein: CASQDGAYEQYF
CDR3 DNA: TGTGCCAGTCAGGACGGAGCCTACGAGCAGTACTTC

J gene: TRBJ1-1
V gene: TRBV29-1
clone size: few
D gene: .
CDR3 protein: CSVGDSGAFF
CDR3 DNA: TGCAGCGTGGGGGATTCGGGAGCTTTCTTT

J gene: TRBJ2-7
V gene: TRBV20-1
clone size: few
D gene: TRBD2
CDR3 protein: CSAMTSGYEQYF
CDR3 DNA: TGCAGTGCCATGACTAGCGGCTACGAGCAGTACTTC

J gene: TRBJ1-2
V gene: TRBV20-1
clone size: few
D gene: .
CDR3 protein: CSASGQLYGYTF
CDR3 DNA: TGCAGTGCTAGTGGACAGCTGTATGGCTACACCTTC

J gene: TRBJ2-1
V gene: TRBV28
clone size: .
D gene: TRBD2
CDR3 protein: CASSLPGLVIVNEQFF
CDR3 DNA: TGTGCCAGCAGTTTACCGGGACTAGTAATAGTCAATGAGCAGTTCTTC

J gene: TRBJ2-6
V gene: TRBV24-1
clone size: .
D gene: TRBD2
CDR3 protein: CATSARFSGRTGSGANVLTF
CDR3 DNA: TGTGCCACCAGTGCCCGATTTAGCGGGAGAACTGGCTCTGGGGCCAACGTCCTGACTTTC

J gene: TRBJ2-1
V gene: TRBV5-1
clone size: .
D gene: TRBD2
CDR3 protein: CASSFPPPKLAAGSSYNEQFF
CDR3 DNA: TGCGCCAGCAGCTTTCCTCCTCCCAAACTAGCGGCCGGAAGCTCCTACAATGAGCAGTTCTTC

J gene: TRBJ2-1
V gene: TRBV15
clone size: .
D gene: TRBD2
CDR3 protein: CPASRVRGLAGGPVDEQFF
CDR3 DNA: TGTCCCGCCAGCAGAGTACGGGGACTAGCGGGAGGGCCGGTCGATGAGCAGTTCTTC

J gene: TRBJ2-1
V gene: TRBV4-2
clone size: few
D gene: .
CDR3 protein: CASSHRIYNEQFF
CDR3 DNA: TGTGCCAGCAGCCACCGAATCTACAATGAGCAGTTCTTC

J gene: TRBJ1-2
V gene: TRBV11-2
clone size: .
D gene: TRBD1
CDR3 protein: CASSLNQGAWGYTF
CDR3 DNA: TGTGCCAGCAGCCTCAATCAGGGGGCTTGGGGCTACACCTTC

J gene: TRBJ2-7
V gene: TRBV27
clone size: .
D gene: .
CDR3 protein: CASRSPWAYEQYF
CDR3 DNA: TGTGCCAGCAGGAGTCCTTGGGCCTACGAGCAGTACTTC

J gene: TRBJ2-7
V gene: TRBV3-1
clone size: .
D gene: TRBD1
CDR3 protein: CASSAGTGVGEQYF
CDR3 DNA: TGTGCCAGCAGCGCCGGGACAGGGGTCGGCGAGCAGTACTTC

J gene: TRBJ1-3
V gene: TRBV5-1
clone size: .
D gene: .
CDR3 protein: CASSLDLGASGNTIYF
CDR3 DNA: TGCGCCAGCAGCTTGGATCTGGGGGCCTCTGGAAACACCATATATTTT

J gene: TRBJ2-7
V gene: TRBV6-2/TRBV6-3
clone size: .
D gene: .
CDR3 protein: CASSYTGTSRGRVLSPYEQYF
CDR3 DNA: TGTGCCAGCAGTTACACCGGAACCTCGCGGGGACGGGTGCTATCCCCCTACGAGCAGTACTTC

J gene: TRBJ2-6
V gene: TRBV20-1
clone size: .
D gene: .
CDR3 protein: CSAREMRVGANVLTF
CDR3 DNA: TGCAGTGCTAGGGAAATGAGGGTTGGGGCCAACGTCCTGACTTTC

J gene: TRBJ1-2
V gene: TRBV7-2
clone size: few
D gene: TRBD1
CDR3 protein: CASSMGTVSGYTF
CDR3 DNA: TGTGCCAGCAGCATGGGGACAGTCTCCGGCTACACCTTC

J gene: TRBJ2-6
V gene: TRBV6-5
clone size: .
D gene: TRBD1
CDR3 protein: CASKTGGFGANVLTF
CDR3 DNA: TGTGCCAGCAAAACAGGGGGCTTTGGGGCCAACGTCCTGACTTTC

J gene: TRBJ2-4
V gene: TRBV6-4
clone size: .
D gene: .
CDR3 protein: CASSTQGRVAKNIQYF
CDR3 DNA: TGTGCCAGCAGTACTCAGGGTCGGGTGGCCAAAAACATTCAGTACTTC

J gene: TRBJ1-2
V gene: TRBV4-1
clone size: .
D gene: .
CDR3 protein: CASSYGPSWGYGYTF
CDR3 DNA: TGCGCCAGCAGCTATGGGCCCTCGTGGGGCTATGGCTACACCTTC

J gene: TRBJ2-3
V gene: TRBV5-5
clone size: .
D gene: TRBD2
CDR3 protein: CASSFPGGHRDAYF
CDR3 DNA: TGTGCCAGCAGCTTTCCGGGGGGGCACAGAGACGCGTATTTT

J gene: TRBJ2-1
V gene: TRBV9
clone size: once
D gene: .
CDR3 protein: CASSAMEIPLNEQFF
CDR3 DNA: TGTGCCAGCAGCGCAATGGAGATCCCCCTCAATGAGCAGTTCTTC

J gene: TRBJ2-5
V gene: TRBV20-1
clone size: once
D gene: TRBD2
CDR3 protein: CSARMGGRLETQYF
CDR3 DNA: TGCAGTGCTAGGATGGGGGGGAGGTTAGAGACCCAGTACTTC

J gene: TRBJ2-2
V gene: TRBV5-1
clone size: few
D gene: .
CDR3 protein: CASSGVLNTGELFF
CDR3 DNA: TGCGCCAGCAGCGGGGTTCTGAACACCGGGGAGCTGTTTTTT

J gene: TRBJ2-3
V gene: TRBV28
clone size: .
D gene: TRBD2
CDR3 protein: CASGGSERRGTDTQYF
CDR3 DNA: TGTGCCAGCGGCGGGAGCGAGAGGCGTGGCACAGATACGCAGTATTTT

J gene: TRBJ2-1
V gene: TRBV20-1
clone size: .
D gene: .
CDR3 protein: CSPPGPSAQSSEQFF
CDR3 DNA: TGCAGTCCCCCGGGCCCTAGCGCCCAGTCCTCTGAGCAGTTCTTC

J gene: TRBJ2-7
V gene: TRBV20-1
clone size: .
D gene: .
CDR3 protein: CSALPAGGSIYEQYF
CDR3 DNA: TGCAGTGCGCTCCCAGCGGGCGGATCCATCTACGAGCAGTACTTC

J gene: TRBJ2-7
V gene: TRBV3-1
clone size: few
D gene: TRBD2
CDR3 protein: CASSQDWGGELEQYF
CDR3 DNA: TGTGCCAGCAGCCAAGATTGGGGAGGGGAGCTCGAGCAGTACTTC

J gene: TRBJ2-6
V gene: TRBV19
clone size: .
D gene: .
CDR3 protein: CASSIDSGANVLTF
CDR3 DNA: TGTGCCAGTAGTATAGACTCTGGGGCCAACGTCCTGACTTTC

J gene: TRBJ1-6
V gene: TRBV4-1
clone size: .
D gene: .
CDR3 protein: CASSQGQGLFASPLHF
CDR3 DNA: TGCGCCAGCAGCCAAGGTCAGGGGTTGTTTGCATCACCCCTCCACTTT

J gene: TRBJ2-7
V gene: TRBV3-1
clone size: once
D gene: .
CDR3 protein: CASSPARDGEQYF
CDR3 DNA: TGTGCCAGCAGCCCCGCCCGGGACGGCGAGCAGTACTTC

J gene: TRBJ1-1
V gene: TRBV27
clone size: .
D gene: TRBD1
CDR3 protein: CASTPRDRGRFAEAFF
CDR3 DNA: TGTGCCAGCACACCTCGGGACAGGGGCCGTTTCGCTGAAGCTTTCTTT

J gene: TRBJ2-7
V gene: TRBV4-2
clone size: .
D gene: .
CDR3 protein: CASSQGPLGSASSYEQYF
CDR3 DNA: TGTGCCAGCAGCCAAGGCCCCCTAGGTAGCGCGAGCTCCTACGAGCAGTACTTC

J gene: TRBJ1-5
V gene: TRBV18
clone size: few
D gene: .
CDR3 protein: CASSRDGGGNQPQHF
CDR3 DNA: TGTGCCAGCTCACGGGACGGCGGGGGCAATCAGCCCCAGCATTTT

J gene: TRBJ2-3
V gene: TRBV27
clone size: few
D gene: .
CDR3 protein: CASSLLAAHTDTQYF
CDR3 DNA: TGTGCCAGCAGTCTACTAGCCGCCCACACAGATACGCAGTATTTT

J gene: TRBJ2-5
V gene: TRBV27
clone size: .
D gene: TRBD2
CDR3 protein: CASTQWTGGSIQTQYF
CDR3 DNA: TGTGCCAGCACCCAATGGACTGGCGGGAGTATCCAGACCCAGTACTTC